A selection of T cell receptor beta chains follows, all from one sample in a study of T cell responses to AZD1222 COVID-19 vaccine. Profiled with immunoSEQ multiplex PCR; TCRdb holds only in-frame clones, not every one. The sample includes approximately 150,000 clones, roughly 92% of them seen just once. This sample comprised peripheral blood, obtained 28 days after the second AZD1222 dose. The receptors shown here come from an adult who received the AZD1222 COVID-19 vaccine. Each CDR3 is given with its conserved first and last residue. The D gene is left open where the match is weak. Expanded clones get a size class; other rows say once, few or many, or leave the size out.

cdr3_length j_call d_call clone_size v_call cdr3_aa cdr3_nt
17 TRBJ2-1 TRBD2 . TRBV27 CASSSSRGGVGYNEQFF TGTGCCAGCAGTTCGTCGCGGGGGGGCGTTGGGTACAATGAGCAGTTCTTC
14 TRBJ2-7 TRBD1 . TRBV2 CASEDRQGVRVLYF TGTGCCAGCGAGGACAGGCAGGGGGTCCGGGTCCTGTACTTC
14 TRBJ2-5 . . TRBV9 CASSVVADQETQYF TGTGCCAGCAGCGTAGTGGCAGATCAAGAGACCCAGTACTTC
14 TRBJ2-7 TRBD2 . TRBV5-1 CASSPGGGRYEQYF TGCGCCAGCAGCCCGGGCGGGGGGCGCTACGAGCAGTACTTC
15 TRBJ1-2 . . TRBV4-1 CASSQGEGASYGYTF TGCGCCAGCAGCCAGGGGGAAGGGGCCTCCTATGGCTACACCTTC
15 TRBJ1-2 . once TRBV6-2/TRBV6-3 CASSAQGPSNYGYTF TGTGCCAGCAGTGCACAGGGCCCTTCCAACTATGGCTACACCTTC
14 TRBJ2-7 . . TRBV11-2 CASSLGGQGREQYF TGTGCCAGCAGCTTAGGGGGGCAGGGACGCGAGCAGTACTTC
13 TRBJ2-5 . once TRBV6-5 CASSGSGGKTQYF TGTGCCAGCAGCGGTAGCGGCGGGAAGACCCAGTACTTC
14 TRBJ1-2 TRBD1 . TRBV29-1 CSVGGTAPLYGYTF TGCAGCGTGGGGGGGACAGCCCCTCTGTATGGCTACACCTTC
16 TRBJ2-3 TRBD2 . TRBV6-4 CASSDSVASGTDTQYF TGTGCCAGCAGTGACTCTGTGGCTAGCGGGACAGATACGCAGTATTTT
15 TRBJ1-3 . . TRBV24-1 CATSDPTTSGNTIYF TGTGCCACCAGTGACCCTACAACCTCTGGAAACACCATATATTTT
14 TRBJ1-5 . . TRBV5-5 CASSLSGGRQPQHF TGTGCCAGCAGCTTGTCCGGGGGCCGTCAGCCCCAGCATTTT
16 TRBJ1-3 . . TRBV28 CASSLLGEGIGNTIYF TGTGCCAGCAGTTTATTGGGGGAAGGAATCGGAAACACCATATATTTT
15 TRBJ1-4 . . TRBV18 CASSPPSREVEKLFF TGTGCCAGCTCACCACCGTCCCGTGAGGTTGAAAAACTGTTTTTT
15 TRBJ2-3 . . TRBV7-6 CASSRTLDRTDTQYF TGTGCCAGCAGCCGGACTCTGGACCGAACAGATACGCAGTATTTT
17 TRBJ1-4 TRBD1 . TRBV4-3 CASSQGGARGRGEKLFF TGCGCCAGCAGCCAAGGAGGTGCCAGGGGGAGAGGTGAAAAACTGTTTTTT
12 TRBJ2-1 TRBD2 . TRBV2 CASRKGLAGWVF TGTGCCAGCAGAAAGGGACTAGCGGGGTGGGTCTTC
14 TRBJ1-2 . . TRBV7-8 CASSEGTAYYGYTF TGTGCCAGCAGCGAAGGGACCGCCTACTATGGCTACACCTTC
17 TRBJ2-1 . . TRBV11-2 CASSLVLGHSSYNEQFF TGTGCCAGCAGCTTAGTCCTCGGCCACAGCTCCTACAATGAGCAGTTCTTC
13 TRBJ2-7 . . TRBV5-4 CASSSTGYYEQYF TGTGCCAGCAGCTCTACAGGGTACTACGAGCAGTACTTC
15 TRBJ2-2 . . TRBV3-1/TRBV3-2 CASRPTAGRAGELFF TGTGCCAGCAGACCCACAGCGGGCAGGGCCGGGGAGCTGTTTTTT
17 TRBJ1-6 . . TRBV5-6 CASSSMAWEGHNSPLHF TGTGCCAGCAGCTCCATGGCGTGGGAAGGGCATAATTCACCCCTCCACTTT
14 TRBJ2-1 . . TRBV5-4 CASSFRGGNDEQFF TGTGCCAGCAGCTTTAGGGGGGGGAACGATGAGCAGTTCTTC
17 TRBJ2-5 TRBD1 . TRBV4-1 CASSRTGRTGDGETQYF TGCGCCAGCAGCCGTACCGGTAGGACAGGGGATGGAGAGACCCAGTACTTC
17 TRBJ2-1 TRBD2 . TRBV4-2 CASSQGGLAGTYNEQFF TGTGCCAGCAGCCAAGGAGGGCTAGCGGGCACCTACAATGAGCAGTTCTTC
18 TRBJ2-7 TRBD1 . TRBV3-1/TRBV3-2 CASSLSVSAGTGYYEQYF TGTGCCAGCAGCCTCTCCGTCTCGGCCGGGACAGGGTACTACGAGCAGTACTTC
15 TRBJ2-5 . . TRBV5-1 CASSLTSRTQETQYF TGCGCCAGCAGCTTGACATCGCGGACACAAGAGACCCAGTACTTC
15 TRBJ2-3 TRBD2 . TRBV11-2 CASSRSGDYTDTQYF TGTGCCAGCAGCCGCAGCGGGGACTACACAGATACGCAGTATTTT
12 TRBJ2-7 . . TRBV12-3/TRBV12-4 CASIQRGGEQYF TGTGCCAGCATCCAGCGTGGGGGCGAGCAGTACTTC
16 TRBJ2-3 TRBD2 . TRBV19 CASSIIWTSGMDTQYF TGTGCCAGTAGTATAATCTGGACTAGCGGGATGGATACGCAGTATTTT
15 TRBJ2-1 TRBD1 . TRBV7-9 CASSLGGQGRDEQFF TGTGCCAGCAGCTTAGGAGGACAGGGGAGGGATGAGCAGTTCTTC
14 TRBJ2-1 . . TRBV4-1 CASSQRDRRNEQFF TGCGCCAGCAGCCAGCGGGACAGACGCAATGAGCAGTTCTTC
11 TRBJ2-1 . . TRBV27 CAAPQGRAGFF TGTGCCGCCCCACAGGGCAGGGCAGGGTTCTTC
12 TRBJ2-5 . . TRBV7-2 CASSLSSETQYF TGTGCCAGCAGCTTATCTTCGGAGACCCAGTACTTC